This TCR beta chain was sequenced in a study of siplizumab effects on memory and regulatory T cells. The germline V gene encodes CDR1 KGHSH and CDR2 LQKENI. The CDR3 runs 14 residues. Germline trimming cut 3 bases from V and 5 bases from J; bases unmatched to any gene: 0. Data came from immunoSEQ multiplex PCR; TCRdb stores just in-frame clones and leaves some out. The sample comprises more than 95,000 clones, about 93% of which are singletons, and approximately 0.67% rests with the top ten. This clone showed up just once. What it binds is not known. General observations from the study: Apparently key alloresponse contributors, naive T cells also seemed more diverse than memory cells. Tregs proliferating in siplizumab cultures lacked confirmation of their suppressive function.

This chain connects TRBV18 to TRBJ2-1; 11 bases agree with TRBD2. Material: Tregs sorted from blood. This clonotype was sampled from a human donor in good health. The CDR3 loop is CASSPGLADNEQFF. The DNA of the CDR3 is TGTGCCAGCTCACCGGGACTAGCGGACAATGAGCAGTTCTTC.